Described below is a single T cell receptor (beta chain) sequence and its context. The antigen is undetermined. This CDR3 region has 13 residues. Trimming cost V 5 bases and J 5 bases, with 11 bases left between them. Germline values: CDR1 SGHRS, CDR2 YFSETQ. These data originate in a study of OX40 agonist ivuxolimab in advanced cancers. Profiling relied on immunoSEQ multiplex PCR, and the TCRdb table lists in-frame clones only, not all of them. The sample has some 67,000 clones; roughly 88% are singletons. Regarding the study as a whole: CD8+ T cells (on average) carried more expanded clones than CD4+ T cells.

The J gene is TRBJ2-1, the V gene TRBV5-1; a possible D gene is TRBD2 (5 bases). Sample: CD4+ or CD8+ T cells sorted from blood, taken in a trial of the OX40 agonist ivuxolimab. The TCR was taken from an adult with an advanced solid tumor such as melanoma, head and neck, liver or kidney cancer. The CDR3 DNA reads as TGCGCCAGCAGATACCAGCGGAACAATGAGCAGTTCTTC. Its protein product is CASRYQRNNEQFF.